The 7 T cell receptor beta chains below come from one sample, sequenced in a study of CD8 T cells in ankylosing spondylitis (dated by TCRdb to about 2017). Their specific antigens are unknown. Points the paper makes about the study in general: A TCR beta motif made up of several highly homologous amino acid variants appeared to be characteristic of blood from ankylosing spondylitis patients.

The library was generated by 5' RACE. The data were produced on an Illumina HiSeq 2500. The public reads were quality trimmed at Q25 with fastp and then assembled into clones with MiXCR by TCRdb, keeping productive beta chains. Rows are unified per CDR3 protein, each entry keeping the most common DNA and genes. Across this sample there are approximately 440,000 distinct CDR3 sequences, with under 20% seen only once. Of the sample, approximately 1% is held by the ten largest clones. Material for sequencing was blood, either unsorted or a sorted T cell fraction (not recorded which). Every receptor here comes from a male donor with ankylosing spondylitis.

The V and J genes are TRBV5-6 and TRBJ2-4; 7 bases align to TRBD2. Germline V gene data show CDR1 as SGHDT and CDR2 as YYEEEE. The length of the CDR3 is 14 residues. J gave up 7 bases and V 4 bases, and 8 bases lay outside the gene matches. In nucleotides, the CDR3 is TGTGCCAGCAGCCTTTGGGCCGGGAGGAACATTCAGTACTTC. It yields the protein CASSLWAGRNIQYF.

The chain is built from TRBV3-1 and TRBJ1-1; the D is unclear. V was cut by 4 bases and J by 5 bases, with 23 bases left in between. This CDR3 is 17 amino acids long. The V gene's germline CDR1 is LGHDT and CDR2 YNNKEL (reference sequence). CDR3 coding DNA: TGTGCCAGCAGCCCCCCTGGCACCAGGTCCCAGCGGACTGAAGCTTTCTTT. Translated, it gives CASSPPGTRSQRTEAFF.

DNA of the CDR3: TGCGCCAGCAGCTTGGCCTCCAGGGGAAGAGAGACCCAGTACTTC. This codes for CASSLASRGRETQYF. This chain connects TRBV5-1 to TRBJ2-5, with D possibly being TRBD1 (6 bases). The V end was cut by 0 bases, the J end by 4 bases, with 13 bases between. CDR1 is SGHRS, CDR2 YFSETQ, per germline. This CDR3 has 15 amino acids. Variable domain in full (rest from reference TRBV5-1 and TRBJ2-5): KAGVTQTPRYLIKTRGQQVTLSCSPISGHRSVSWYQQTPGQGLQFLFEYFSETQRNKGNFPGRFSGRQFSNSRSEMNVSTLELGDSALYLCASSLASRGRETQYFGPGTRLLVL.

This clonotype was detected many times. The genes are TRBV12-3 or TRBV12-4 and TRBJ2-1; D may be TRBD2 (5 bases). V gave up 2 bases and J gave up 1 base, with 6 bases separating them. The CDR3 extends over 14 amino acids. The CDR3 DNA follows: TGTGCCAGCAGTTTACTAGCTTCCTACAATGAGCAGTTCTTC. Translating it yields CASSLLASYNEQFF.

This clonotype was seen a few times. This chain uses TRBV28 with TRBJ2-1, with a tentative D call TRBD1 (6 bases). V was trimmed by 5 bases and J by 0 bases, leaving 11 bases between them. This CDR3 is 15 amino acids long. CDR1 is MDHEN and CDR2 is SYDVKM in the germline V gene. CDR3 loop: CASSGDNFSYNEQFF. The CDR3 bases are TGTGCCAGCAGTGGGGACAACTTCTCCTACAATGAGCAGTTCTTC.

This clonotype was detected a few times. The genes are TRBV12-3 or TRBV12-4 and TRBJ2-7, with D tentatively TRBD2 (5 bases). The CDR3 sequence is 14 residues long. V gave up 6 bases and J gave up 0 bases, with 12 bases separating them. In nucleotides, the CDR3 is TGTGCCAGCAGCCGGACTCTCCACTCCTACGAGCAGTACTTC. It encodes CASSRTLHSYEQYF.

The chain uses TRBV7-7 and TRBJ2-7; no clear D gene. CDR1 is SSHAT, CDR2 FNYEAQ, per germline (reference sequence). Between the trimmed V and J ends, which lost 1 base and 5 bases, there was a span of 9 bases. The CDR3 is 13 residues long. CDR3 region: CASSLGLGNEQYF. The CDR3 DNA reads as TGTGCCAGCAGCTTAGGGTTGGGTAACGAGCAGTACTTC.